This T cell receptor beta chain was sequenced in a study of early T cells in non-severe SARS-CoV-2 infection. The overall study: Chains stayed unpaired after sequencing of bulk RNA from unsorted whole blood.

Researchers attached unique molecular identifiers to individual cDNA molecules. Each CDR3 protein is one row after TCRdb ran MiXCR on the 5' RACE reads. The sample yields about 60,000 distinct CDR3 sequences, roughly 12% seen once. Germline CDR1 is MNHEY and CDR2 is SVGAGI. Trimming at V came to 4 bases and at J to 5 bases, leaving 5 bases not matched to a gene. This CDR3 has 14 residues. The chain joins TRBV6-5 to TRBJ2-7; TRBD1 agrees at 10 bases. The sample consisted of whole blood. This TCR came from an adult who was a healthcare worker with PCR-confirmed SARS-CoV-2 infection or an uninfected control (not recorded which). The CDR3 nucleotides read TGTGCCAGCAGTTCGCCAGGGACAGGGGACGAGCAGTACTTC. Its translation is CASSSPGTGDEQYF.